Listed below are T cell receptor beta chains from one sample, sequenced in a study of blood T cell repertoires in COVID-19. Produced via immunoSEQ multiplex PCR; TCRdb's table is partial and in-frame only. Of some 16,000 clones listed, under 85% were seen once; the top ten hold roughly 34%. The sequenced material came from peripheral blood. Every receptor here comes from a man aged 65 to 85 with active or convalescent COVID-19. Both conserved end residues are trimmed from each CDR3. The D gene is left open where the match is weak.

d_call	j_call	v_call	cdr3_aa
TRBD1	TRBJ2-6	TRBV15	ATSIRGGAGANVLT
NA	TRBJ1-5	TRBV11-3	AIPGVGNQPQH
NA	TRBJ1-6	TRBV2	ASSGRGDSPLH
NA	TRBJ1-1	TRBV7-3	ASSMDGGNTEAF
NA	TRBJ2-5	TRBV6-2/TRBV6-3	ASSYPEGGETQY
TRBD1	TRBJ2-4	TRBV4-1	ASSQTPGQGNIQY
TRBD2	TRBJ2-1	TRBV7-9	ASSPTSGLGGEQF
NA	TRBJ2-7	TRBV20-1	SAYYSGKQY
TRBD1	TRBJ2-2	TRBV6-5	ASSRPGQGAGELF
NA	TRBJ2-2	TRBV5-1	ASSPGPGHPNTGELF
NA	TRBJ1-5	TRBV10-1	AARGGANQPQH
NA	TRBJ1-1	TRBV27	ASTPSVQGAEAF
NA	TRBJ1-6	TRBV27	ASRSEFFSPLH
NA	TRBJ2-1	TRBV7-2	ASSPSFRSQEQF
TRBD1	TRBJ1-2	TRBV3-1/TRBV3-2	ASSQALGQGIYGYT
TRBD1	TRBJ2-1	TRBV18	ASSRGGYYNEQF
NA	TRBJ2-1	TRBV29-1	SVEDRRVADEQF
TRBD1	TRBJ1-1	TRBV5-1	ASSWTGDTEAF
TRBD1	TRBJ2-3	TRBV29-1	SVLDRGLTDTQY
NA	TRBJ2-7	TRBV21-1	ASSKSTGHSYEQY
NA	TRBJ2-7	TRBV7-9	ASSLGARGVIQGEQY
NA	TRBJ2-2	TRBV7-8	ASSSGTGELF
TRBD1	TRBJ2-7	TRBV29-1	SARQGTYEQY
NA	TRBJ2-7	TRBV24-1	ATSEPGRSRTT
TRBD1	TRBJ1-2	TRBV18	ASSPNPDRFYGYT
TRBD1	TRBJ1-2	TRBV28	ASSGLNRGDYGYT
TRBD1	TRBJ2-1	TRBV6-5	ASSRDREHNEQF
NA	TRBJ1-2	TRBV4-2	ASSQDLGGEDYGYT
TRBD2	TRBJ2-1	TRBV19	ATLPRLSGSDNEQF
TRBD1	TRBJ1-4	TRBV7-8	ASSLEGGANEKLF
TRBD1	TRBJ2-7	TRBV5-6	ASSNRDRGPYEQY
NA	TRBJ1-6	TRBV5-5	ASSLYAGVNSPLH
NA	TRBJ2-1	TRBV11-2	ASSLDTHYNEQF
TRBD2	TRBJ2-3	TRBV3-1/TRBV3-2	ASSQFSGGLTDTQY
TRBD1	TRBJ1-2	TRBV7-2	ASSLAQGVGYGYT
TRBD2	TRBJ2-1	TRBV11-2	ASSRGLAEYNEQF
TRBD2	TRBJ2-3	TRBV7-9	ASSLGGTSGRRGDTQY
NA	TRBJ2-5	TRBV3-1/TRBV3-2	ASSHTEETQY
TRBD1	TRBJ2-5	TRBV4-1	ASSPLGQGKETQY
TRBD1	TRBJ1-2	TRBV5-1	ASRVDRENGYT
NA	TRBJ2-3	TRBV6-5	ASCFEVACTDTQY
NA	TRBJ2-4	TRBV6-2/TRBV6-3	ASSYKRAMAKNIQY
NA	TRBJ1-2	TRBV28	ASSFGRDYGYT
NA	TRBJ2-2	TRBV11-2	ASRATHTGELF